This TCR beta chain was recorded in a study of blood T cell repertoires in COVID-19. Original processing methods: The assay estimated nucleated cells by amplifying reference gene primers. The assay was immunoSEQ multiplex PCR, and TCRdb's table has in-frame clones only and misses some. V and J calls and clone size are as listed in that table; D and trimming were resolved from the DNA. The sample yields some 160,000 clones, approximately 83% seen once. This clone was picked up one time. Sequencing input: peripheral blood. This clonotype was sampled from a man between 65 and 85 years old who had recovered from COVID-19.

In DNA form, the CDR3 reads TGTGCCAGCAGCCCCCTAGGCGCGGGAGGGGGTGAGCAGTTCTTC. This translates into CASSPLGAGGGEQFF. The chain couples TRBV5-4 to TRBJ2-1; 9 positions match TRBD2. This CDR3 region has 15 residues. Per germline, CDR1 SGHNT and CDR2 YYREEE (reference sequence). Trimming took 4 bases from V and 9 from J; bases not matched to a gene: 11.